Listed below are T cell receptor beta chains from one sample, sequenced in a study of blood T cell repertoires in COVID-19. Repertoires were generated with immunoSEQ multiplex PCR, while TCRdb's copy carries only in-frame clones and drops some. Here the sample spans hundreds of thousands of clones, 85% to 90% being singletons. Sequencing input: peripheral blood. The receptors here all came from a man younger than 35 with COVID-19, enrolled during active disease. CDR3s include the opening cysteine and the closing phenylalanine or tryptophan. The D gene is left open where the match is weak. Part of the rows lack a size; the others show once, few, many or a class for expanded clones.

J: TRBJ2-1; size: NA; D: NA; V: TRBV6-5; DNA: TGTGCCAGCAGTTACTCAGACTATGTAGGACCGAATGAGCAGTTCTTC; CDR3: CASSYSDYVGPNEQFF
J: TRBJ1-3; size: NA; D: NA; V: TRBV19; DNA: TGTGCCAGTACCCTCCGGACTTCTGGAAACACCATATATTTT; CDR3: CASTLRTSGNTIYF
J: TRBJ1-3; size: NA; D: NA; V: TRBV3-1/TRBV3-2; DNA: TGTGCCAGCAGCCCCCCTAGGAGGAGCTCTGGAAACACCATATATTTT; CDR3: CASSPPRRSSGNTIYF
J: TRBJ2-5; size: NA; D: TRBD1; V: TRBV27; DNA: TGTGCCAGCAGCACGACAGGGGTCGCGACCCAGTACTTC; CDR3: CASSTTGVATQYF
J: TRBJ2-3; size: NA; D: TRBD2; V: TRBV7-9; DNA: TGTGCCAGCAGCGGCGGGGTAGCGGGAGTAACGCAGTATTTT; CDR3: CASSGGVAGVTQYF
J: TRBJ1-4; size: once; D: NA; V: TRBV19; DNA: TGTGCCAGTAGTGGTCCGAGAGATGGCGGTGTTGAACTGTTTTTT; CDR3: CASSGPRDGGVELFF
J: TRBJ2-7; size: NA; D: NA; V: TRBV19; DNA: TGTGCCAGTAGCCTAGGGCGGGGCTACGAGCAGTACTTC; CDR3: CASSLGRGYEQYF
J: TRBJ2-7; size: NA; D: NA; V: TRBV15; DNA: TGTGCCACCAGCAGAGCACCCTTAGAGGAGCAGTACTTC; CDR3: CATSRAPLEEQYF
J: TRBJ2-7; size: NA; D: NA; V: TRBV6-1; DNA: TGTGCCAGCAGTGAACTCGACTATCCCTACGAGCAGTACTTC; CDR3: CASSELDYPYEQYF
J: TRBJ1-6; size: few; D: NA; V: TRBV7-9; DNA: TGTGCCAGCACCCAAGGGGGGGGTAACGCACCCCTCCACTTT; CDR3: CASTQGGGNAPLHF
J: TRBJ2-7; size: NA; D: TRBD1; V: TRBV6-5; DNA: TGTGCCAGCACCAAACACGGACAGGGAACCTACGAGCAGTACTTC; CDR3: CASTKHGQGTYEQYF
J: TRBJ1-4; size: NA; D: TRBD1; V: TRBV10-3; DNA: TGTGCCATCAGAGCGGACAGGGTCGGAGAAAAACTGTTTTTT; CDR3: CAIRADRVGEKLFF
J: TRBJ2-1; size: NA; D: NA; V: TRBV20-1; DNA: TGCAGTGCTCGGGGGAGAAGGGAGCAGTTCTTC; CDR3: CSARGRREQFF
J: TRBJ2-5; size: NA; D: TRBD2; V: TRBV20-1; DNA: TGCAGTGCTAGTGGGACTAGCGGGAGTCAGGAGACCCAGTACTTC; CDR3: CSASGTSGSQETQYF
J: TRBJ2-7; size: NA; D: TRBD1; V: TRBV7-8; DNA: TGTGCCAGCAGCTTAAGGGACAGGGCAAGTTACGAGCAGTACTTC; CDR3: CASSLRDRASYEQYF
J: TRBJ2-7; size: NA; D: NA; V: TRBV5-6; DNA: TGTGCCAGCAGCTATTCTGATCTTCGCAGCTACGAGCAGTACTTC; CDR3: CASSYSDLRSYEQYF
J: TRBJ1-1; size: few; D: TRBD1; V: TRBV7-9; DNA: TGTGCCAGCAGCTTACCGGACAGGGGACGAACTAGGAACACTGAAGCTTTCTTT; CDR3: CASSLPDRGRTRNTEAFF
J: TRBJ2-1; size: NA; D: NA; V: TRBV6-6; DNA: TGTGCCAGCAACAAACTAGGCAATGAGCAGTTCTTC; CDR3: CASNKLGNEQFF
J: TRBJ1-1; size: NA; D: NA; V: TRBV5-1; DNA: TGCGCCAGCAGCTTAACAGGACGGACTGAAGCTTTCTTT; CDR3: CASSLTGRTEAFF
J: TRBJ2-5; size: once; D: TRBD2; V: TRBV6-5; DNA: TGTGCCACCGGTCTAGCGGTGGAGACCCAGTACTTC; CDR3: CATGLAVETQYF
J: TRBJ2-1; size: NA; D: TRBD2; V: TRBV19; DNA: TGTGCCAGTAGGAATGGAGGACTAGCGGCCTCCTACAATGAGCAGTTCTTC; CDR3: CASRNGGLAASYNEQFF
J: TRBJ2-7; size: NA; D: TRBD1; V: TRBV13; DNA: TGTGCCAGCAGCCCGGGACAGGGGGTGGACGAGCAGTACTTC; CDR3: CASSPGQGVDEQYF
J: TRBJ1-2; size: NA; D: NA; V: TRBV5-6; DNA: TGTGCCAGCAGACACCTGATGGCTGATAACTATGGCTACACCTTC; CDR3: CASRHLMADNYGYTF
J: TRBJ1-1; size: NA; D: NA; V: TRBV2; DNA: TGTGCCAGCAGTAACCCGGGGTGGTCGGGGAACACTGAAGCTTTCTTT; CDR3: CASSNPGWSGNTEAFF
J: TRBJ2-3; size: NA; D: NA; V: TRBV5-5; DNA: TGTGCCAGCAGCTTGGCCCAGGGCTACGGGGGAGATACAGATACGCAGTATTTT; CDR3: CASSLAQGYGGDTDTQYF
J: TRBJ2-7; size: NA; D: NA; V: TRBV6-5; DNA: TGTGCCAGCAGACCGACAGTCTCCTACGAGCAGTACTTC; CDR3: CASRPTVSYEQYF
J: TRBJ1-4; size: NA; D: TRBD1; V: TRBV2; DNA: TGTGCCAGCAGGTTGGGGACAGGGGTCAGGGAAAAACTGTTTTTT; CDR3: CASRLGTGVREKLFF
J: TRBJ1-2; size: NA; D: TRBD1; V: TRBV18; DNA: TGTGCCAGCTCACAAGGGGGCCCGGCGGGGGGCTATGGCTACACCTTC; CDR3: CASSQGGPAGGYGYTF
J: TRBJ1-3; size: NA; D: NA; V: TRBV20-1; DNA: TGCAGTGCTAGTGTCCAGGATAGAAACACCATATATTTT; CDR3: CSASVQDRNTIYF
J: TRBJ1-4; size: NA; D: NA; V: TRBV9; DNA: TGTGCCAGCAGCACATATCAGGGGAGTGGTGAAAAACTGTTTTTT; CDR3: CASSTYQGSGEKLFF
J: TRBJ1-4; size: NA; D: NA; V: TRBV21-1; DNA: TGTGCCAGCGTTAAACGGGGGGCGGGGACCCTGGGGACTAATGAAAAACTGTTTTTT; CDR3: CASVKRGAGTLGTNEKLFF
J: TRBJ2-2; size: NA; D: TRBD2; V: TRBV2; DNA: TGTGCCAGCAGCATAGCGGGGGGAAACACCGGGGAGCTGTTTTTT; CDR3: CASSIAGGNTGELFF
J: TRBJ2-7; size: NA; D: TRBD2; V: TRBV7-2; DNA: TGTGCCAGCAGCTTAGAGGGGTCGGGACTAGCCACTGAAGAGCAGTACTTC; CDR3: CASSLEGSGLATEEQYF
J: TRBJ1-4; size: NA; D: TRBD1; V: TRBV12-5; DNA: TGTGCTAGTGCCCCGGGACAGGGAAACGAAAAACTGTTTTTT; CDR3: CASAPGQGNEKLFF
J: TRBJ2-2; size: NA; D: TRBD2; V: TRBV20-1; DNA: TGCAGTGCTAGTATGCCTAGCGGTCTGAACACCGGGGAGCTGTTTTTT; CDR3: CSASMPSGLNTGELFF
J: TRBJ2-1; size: NA; D: TRBD2; V: TRBV6-9; DNA: TGTGCCAGCAGTTATTCAGTCGCAGTCCTAGCGGGAGACTACAATGAGCAGTTCTTC; CDR3: CASSYSVAVLAGDYNEQFF
J: TRBJ2-3; size: NA; D: TRBD2; V: TRBV5-8; DNA: TGTGCCAGCAGCTTGGGATCGGGGGGGGCAGATACGCAGTATTTT; CDR3: CASSLGSGGADTQYF
J: TRBJ1-1; size: NA; D: NA; V: TRBV5-5; DNA: TGTGCCAGCAGATCCCCCGCAGGGCAGACTGAAGCTTTCTTT; CDR3: CASRSPAGQTEAFF
J: TRBJ2-7; size: NA; D: TRBD1; V: TRBV5-5; DNA: TGTGCCAGCAGCTTGGTTGCCGGGACAGGAGGGTACGAGCAGTACTTC; CDR3: CASSLVAGTGGYEQYF
J: TRBJ1-5; size: NA; D: TRBD1; V: TRBV2; DNA: TGTGCCAGCCGTGGGGAAAGGGGGCAGACTCAGCCCCAGCATTTT; CDR3: CASRGERGQTQPQHF
J: TRBJ1-6; size: NA; D: TRBD1; V: TRBV10-2; DNA: TGCGCCAGCCTTAGGTGGGACAGGTCCCTCGCGGATTCACCCCTCCACTTT; CDR3: CASLRWDRSLADSPLHF